The clone carrying this T cell receptor beta chain was counted only a few times. Its antigen is unidentified. Germline V gives CDR1 MNHNS, CDR2 SASEGT. V gave up 6 bases and J gave up 6 bases, with 17 bases separating them. There are 14 residues in the CDR3. The data belong to a study of T cell repertoires in cytomegalovirus infection. Study background: Well-studied HLA-B-restricted epitopes and recently identified HLA-C-restricted epitopes of CMV were both used in the study.

Study observations and caveats: Ex vivo, HLA-C-restricted CMV-specific TCR beta clonotypes prevailed over the rest of the response.

Each CDR3 protein gets one entry after TCRdb re-called the reads with MiXCR. The table records about 160,000 distinct CDR3 sequences, 20% to 25% of them present only once. This TCR was recovered from a human donor in good health (CMV status not recorded). Some clones in this sample may be carry-over from other donors' samples. The rearrangement links TRBV6-1 to TRBJ1-1; D is undetermined. The sample in question was CD8+ T cells from cultured PBMCs, obtained from culture after CMV antigen stimulation. DNA of the CDR3: TGTGCCAGCAGATTGACGGGAGGCGGGCCTGAAGCTTTCTTT. This translates into CASRLTGGGPEAFF.